Presented here are 17 T cell receptor beta chains from one specimen sequenced in a study of shared T cell receptors in the human thymus. Sequencing used immunoSEQ multiplex PCR; TCRdb keeps in-frame clones, though not all of them. The table has more than 550,000 clones, around 87% seen once. The sample was also linked to a second study, of human thymus T cells.

The sample consisted of thymocytes. All receptors come from a boy under two years old with a congenital heart defect.

The chain carries TRBV19 and TRBJ1-4; D is unclear. CDR3 length equals 15 residues. V was shortened by 3 bases and J by 2 bases, with 10 bases between the two germline ends. Per germline, CDR1 LNHDA and CDR2 SQIVND (reference sequence). Here the CDR3 reads CASSIRGYTNEKLFF. As DNA, the CDR3 is TGTGCCAGTAGTATTCGGGGTTACACTAATGAAAAACTGTTTTTT.

The gene calls are TRBV6-1 and TRBJ1-5; possibly TRBD1 for D (5 bases). The V and J ends lost 1 base and 6 bases respectively, with 13 bases between them. The CDR3 is made up of 15 amino acids. The germline V gene encodes CDR1 MNHNS and CDR2 SASEGT. CDR3 protein: CASSEGGGWGQPQHF. The CDR3 nucleotides are TGTGCCAGCAGTGAAGGGGGGGGTTGGGGTCAGCCCCAGCATTTT.

The V and J genes are TRBV30 and TRBJ1-6; D perhaps matches TRBD1 (6 bases). The CDR3 runs to 12 residues. The V and J ends lost 3 bases and 8 bases respectively, with 8 bases between them. Germline V lookup: CDR1 GTSNPN, CDR2 SVGIG (reference sequence). The CDR3 nucleotides are TGTGCCTGGAGGAACAGGGATTCACCCCTCCACTTT. It is translated as CAWRNRDSPLHF.

The chain links TRBV28 to TRBJ1-1, with 12 nucleotides matching TRBD1. This CDR3 region has 19 residues. Germline assignment: CDR1 MDHEN and CDR2 SYDVKM. Trimming removed 3 bases from V and 5 bases from J; junction bases left unmatched: 16. CDR3 sequence reads: CASSFRLLGTGGRRTEAFF. In nucleotides, the CDR3 is TGTGCCAGCAGTTTCCGGTTGTTAGGGACAGGGGGCCGTCGTACTGAAGCTTTCTTT. The full variable domain, its missing parts supplied by reference TRBV28 and TRBJ1-1, is DVKVTQSSRYLVKRTGEKVFLECVQDMDHENMFWYRQDPGLGLRLIYFSYDVKMKEKGDIPEGYSVSREKKERFSLILESASTNQTSMYLCASSFRLLGTGGRRTEAFFGQGTRLTVV.

This sequence joins TRBV18 and TRBJ1-5; D is possibly TRBD1 (5 bases). The CDR3 consists of 16 residues. The V and J ends lost 2 bases and 1 base respectively, with 12 bases between them. Germline V gene data show CDR1 as KGHSH and CDR2 as LQKENI. Here the CDR3 reads CASSPADRASNQPQHF. The CDR3 DNA reads as TGTGCCAGCTCACCAGCCGACAGAGCAAGCAATCAGCCCCAGCATTTT.

This chain links TRBV29-1 with TRBJ2-7; 10 bases match TRBD2. Trimming cost V 1 base and J 5 bases; bases outside gene matches: 8. CDR3 length: 15 residues. Germline CDR1 and CDR2: SQVTM and ANQGSEA. CDR3 amino acids: CSVEVVRTSGNEQYF. CDR3 coding DNA: TGCAGCGTTGAAGTAGTAAGGACTAGCGGTAACGAGCAGTACTTC.

This chain uses TRBV10-2 with TRBJ2-3; 7 bases fit TRBD2. CDR3 length equals 17 residues. Losses at the gene ends were 3 bases for V and 5 bases for J; bases not matched to a gene: 14. Per the germline V gene, CDR1 is WSHSY and CDR2 is SAAADI. The CDR3 sequence: CASSEWTGGGWGDTQYF. In nucleotides, the CDR3 is TGCGCCAGCAGTGAATGGACGGGAGGAGGTTGGGGAGATACGCAGTATTTT.

This clone has just one count. The rearrangement links TRBV4-1 to TRBJ1-5, with 9 nucleotides matching TRBD1. The ends lost 4 bases at V and 5 bases at J; junction bases unmatched: 6. The V gene's germline CDR1 is MGHRA and CDR2 YSYEKL. CDR3 size: 15 residues. The CDR3 is CASSPNWTGDQPQHF. In DNA form, the CDR3 reads TGCGCCAGCAGCCCCAATTGGACAGGGGATCAGCCCCAGCATTTT.

This clone was detected a few times. The chain links TRBV18 to TRBJ1-1, with D tentatively TRBD1 (5 bases). V gave up 8 bases and J gave up 6 bases, with 19 bases separating them. CDR3 length: 14 amino acids. The germline V gene encodes CDR1 KGHSH and CDR2 LQKENI. The CDR3 loop is CASNPTGEAPEAFF. As DNA, the CDR3 is TGTGCCAGCAACCCAACAGGAGAGGCTCCTGAAGCTTTCTTT.

CDR3 sequence: CSVGLPTGELFF. CDR3 DNA: TGCAGCGTTGGACTACCAACCGGGGAGCTGTTTTTT. The rearrangement links TRBV29-1 to TRBJ2-2, with D possibly matching TRBD2 (5 bases). The V gene's germline CDR1 is SQVTM and CDR2 ANQGSEA. This CDR3 contains 12 residues. The V end lost 4 bases, the J end lost 5 bases, and 8 bases lay between the germline ends.

This clone turned up a few times. The chain couples TRBV10-3 to TRBJ1-2; possible D gene TRBD1, 5 bases. Deletions cut 0 bases from V and 4 bases from J, with 15 bases between. The CDR3 covers 16 residues. CDR1 and CDR2 (germline): ENHRY, SYGVKD. CDR3 sequence: CAISESAPRGGYGYTF. Written as DNA, the CDR3 is TGTGCCATCAGTGAGTCCGCCCCGCGCGGGGGCTATGGCTACACCTTC.

This chain connects TRBV4-2 to TRBJ1-2; TRBD1 matches 10 bases. The CDR3 length is 15 residues. J lost 4 bases, V lost 4 bases, and 6 bases had no gene match. Germline loops: CDR1 LGHNA, CDR2 YNFKEQ. This CDR3 reads CASSPRQGAIYGYTF. The CDR3 DNA reads as TGTGCCAGCAGCCCTCGACAGGGGGCGATCTATGGCTACACCTTC.

This sequence joins TRBV6-6 and TRBJ1-6, with 7 bases that match TRBD1. V shed 6 bases and J 4 bases; nucleotides not matched to a gene: 9. Germline V gene lookup returns CDR1 MNHNY and CDR2 SVGAGI (reference sequence). CDR3 length: 16 amino acids. The CDR3 region is CASSKPDRVYNSPLHF. The CDR3 DNA is TGTGCCAGCAGCAAACCCGACAGGGTTTATAATTCACCCCTCCACTTT.

The J gene is TRBJ2-3, the V gene TRBV11-2; possibly TRBD1 for D (6 bases). Trimming took 2 bases from V and 0 from J, leaving 12 bases between them. Germline assignment: CDR1 SGHAT and CDR2 FQNNGV. The CDR3 spans 16 residues. Written as DNA, the CDR3 is TGTGCCAGCAGCTTAAAGACAGGCTCTAGCACAGATACGCAGTATTTT. It is translated as CASSLKTGSSTDTQYF.

This chain connects TRBV4-3 to TRBJ2-5, with TRBD1 identical over 7 bases. CDR3 length equals 14 residues. Germline V lookup: CDR1 LGHNA, CDR2 YSLEER. V lost 0 bases, J lost 5 bases, and 3 bases stayed unmatched. The DNA of the CDR3 is TGCGCCAGCAGCCAAGACAGGGGGTCTGAGACCCAGTACTTC. This sequence encodes CASSQDRGSETQYF.

The J gene is TRBJ1-1, the V gene TRBV27, with D possibly matching TRBD1 (6 bases). V shed 5 bases and J shed 4 bases, with 14 bases lying between them. CDR1 and CDR2 from the germline V gene are MNHEY and SMNVEV (reference sequence). The CDR3 totals 14 residues. CDR3 loop: CASSPGVVGTEAFF. The CDR3, as DNA: TGTGCCAGCAGTCCAGGGGTAGTGGGCACTGAAGCTTTCTTT.

The chain joins TRBV5-6 to TRBJ2-3, with 12 bases aligning to TRBD2. Germline CDR1 SGHDT, CDR2 YYEEEE. The CDR3 contains 17 residues. V shed 3 bases and J 3 bases; nucleotides not matched to a gene: 8. CDR3 coding DNA: TGTGCCAGCAGCTCCCAGACTAGCGGGAGAAGAACAGATACGCAGTATTTT. Translation gives CASSSQTSGRRTDTQYF.